This T cell receptor (beta chain) appears in the sequencing data of a study of cytomegalovirus exposure and HLA in healthy donors. Study at large: Most donors, roughly 84% of 398 genotyped, fell in the Caucasian-associated ancestry cluster.

V was cut by 7 bases and J by 0 bases, with 11 bases left in between. Germline lookup yields CDR1 SGHRS and CDR2 YFSETQ. The CDR3 covers 14 residues. In the PCR, 60 Vbeta and 13 Jbeta primers were used. Profiling relied on immunoSEQ multiplex PCR, and the TCRdb table lists in-frame clones only, not all of them. The sample records about 61,000 clones, roughly 86% being singletons. The sequence was obtained from a man younger than 35 in good health and CMV-seronegative. Sequenced sample: PBMCs. The J gene is TRBJ2-1, the V gene TRBV5-1; D is possibly TRBD1 (6 bases). The CDR3 spells CASRDTSSYNEQFF. DNA for the CDR3: TGCGCCAGCCGGGACACGAGCTCCTACAATGAGCAGTTCTTC. The entire variable domain, with the rest obtained from reference TRBV5-1 and TRBJ2-1, is as follows: KAGVTQTPRYLIKTRGQQVTLSCSPISGHRSVSWYQQTPGQGLQFLFEYFSETQRNKGNFPGRFSGRQFSNSRSEMNVSTLELGDSALYLCASRDTSSYNEQFFGPGTRLTVL.